The entry that follows covers one T cell receptor beta chain sequence. The target of this receptor is not known. No much larger clone is present one base from it, and per-base qualities are unavailable. Trimming takes 6 bases from V and 4 bases from J, and the germline ends sit 11 bases apart. Inclusive of the bounding cysteine and phenylalanine, the CDR3 is 13 residues long. The sequence is cut down to CDR3 DNA, 39 bases in frame from base 1. From a lookup of the germline V gene (reference sequence), CDR1 and CDR2 are MNHEY and SMNVEV. The record originates from a study of OX40 agonist ivuxolimab in advanced cancers. Looking at the study overall: Ivuxolimab was a fully human IgG2 agonistic monoclonal antibody targeting the costimulatory receptor OX40 (CD134). Partial responses were achieved by three dose-escalation patients, of whom one had hepatocellular carcinoma and two had cutaneous melanoma. Prior anti-PD-1, anti-PD-L1 or anti-CTLA-4 therapy was permitted, and checkpoint inhibitors had been received by about 37% of dose-escalation patients. Of the 50 to 55 dose-escalation patients, hepatocellular carcinoma was present in around 19, melanoma in roughly 15, renal cell carcinoma in 9 and head and neck cancer in 9. The purpose of peripheral TCRbeta sequencing was to test whether ivuxolimab changed TCR sequence diversity and led to clonal T-cell expansion. Intravenous ivuxolimab was administered to patients every 2 weeks at six dose levels: 0.01, 0.1, 0.3, 1.5, 3 and 10 mg/kg. The monotherapy dose-escalation portion (N ≈ 50 patients) of the phase I ivuxolimab trial is reported in the paper. A male proportion of roughly 85% and a mean age of around 60 years, ranging from about 20 to 80, were recorded for the dose-escalation cohort. The investigation overall reported the following: The antigen specificity of the clonally expanded peripheral T cells was not determined. Low levels of normalized T-cell clonal expansion were also shown by some nonresponding patients. In partial responders in the 0.1-3.0 mg/kg groups, normalized peripheral clonal expansion was found to be among the lowest, especially among CD8+ T cells. At doses of 0.1 to 3.0 mg/kg, clonal expansion of both CD4+ and CD8+ T cells in blood was seen between baseline and week 6. After ivuxolimab, expanded clones were on average more numerous among CD8+ T cells than among CD4+ T cells.

Genomic DNA was extracted from sorted cells for sequencing of the TCRbeta CDR3 region. The immunoSEQ Assay was used for sequencing of TCRbeta CDR3 regions. TCRdb took over this immuneACCESS table, retaining in-frame rearrangements with V and J assigned. Such tables are incomplete; in checked studies, under half of the missing clones stem from an unresolved V gene, and the remainder is unexplained. Counted in this sample were 25,000 to 40,000 clones; about four fifths of them appeared once. The ten largest clones capture about 20% of the sample. The trial excluded patients who had a history of autoimmune disease or were on systemic immunosuppression. In every dose cohort, peripheral blood was drawn for TCR sequencing at baseline, cycle 4 day 1, and cycle 7 day 1. Samples were obtained from an open-label, multicenter, first-in-human phase I dose-escalation trial of ivuxolimab. Adults with locally advanced or metastatic melanoma, renal cell carcinoma, hepatocellular carcinoma or head and neck squamous cell carcinoma were enrolled in the trial. CD4+ and CD8+ T cells were sorted separately from peripheral blood before TCR sequencing.

Sequenced here: CD4+ or CD8+ T cells sorted from blood, sampled in a trial of the OX40 agonist ivuxolimab. The receptor chain draws on TRBV27 and TRBJ2-3, with the D gene call left open. This clonotype originated in an adult with an advanced solid tumor such as melanoma, head and neck, liver or kidney cancer. The DNA sequence is TGTGCCAGCAGCCCGAAGCGTGCAGATACGCAGTATTTT. Protein translation: CASSPKRADTQYF.